This TCR beta chain is drawn from a study of T cells in Graves' hyperthyroidism and ophthalmopathy. Whole-study findings and limits: Most thyroid clonotypes expanded above 0.001 appeared in blood too. By a 13 V-J model, ophthalmopathy was set apart from stable hyperthyroidism.

The investigators amplified TCR beta CDR3 regions from RNA transcripts. With the HTBI primer set, the TCR CDR3 went through a first round of RT-PCR. From the multiplex PCR reads, TCRdb called clonotypes with MiXCR, one entry per CDR3 protein. The data contain a few hundred thousand distinct CDR3 sequences, less than 25% of them singletons. Germline CDR1 reads MDHEN; CDR2 reads SYDVKM. CDR3 size: 16 residues. The V end lost 5 bases, the J end lost 3 bases, and 19 bases lay between the germline ends. This clonotype has at least ten counts. Its target is unknown. Diagnostic assessment was based on clinical symptoms, serum thyroxine and TRAb, thyroid ultrasound and orbital computed tomography.

Sequencing used blood. The rearrangement joins TRBV28 to TRBJ1-2; D not certain. This TCR was recovered from a man aged 18 to 29 with Graves' hyperthyroidism. The CDR3 protein is CASSPPVRLRDYGYTF. The CDR3 DNA sequence: TGTGCCAGCAGTCCGCCGGTCCGCCTAAGGGACTATGGCTACACCTTC.